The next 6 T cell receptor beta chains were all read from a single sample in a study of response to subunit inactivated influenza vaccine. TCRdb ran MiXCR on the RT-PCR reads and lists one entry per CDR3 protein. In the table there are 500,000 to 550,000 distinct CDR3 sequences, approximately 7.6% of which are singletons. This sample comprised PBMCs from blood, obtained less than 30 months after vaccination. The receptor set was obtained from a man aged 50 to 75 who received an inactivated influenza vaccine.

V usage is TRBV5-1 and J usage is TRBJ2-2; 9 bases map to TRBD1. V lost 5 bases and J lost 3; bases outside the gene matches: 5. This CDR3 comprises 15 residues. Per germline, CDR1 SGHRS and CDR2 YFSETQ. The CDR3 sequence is CASSDWDRDTGELFF. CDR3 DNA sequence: TGCGCCAGCAGTGATTGGGACAGGGACACCGGGGAGCTGTTTTTT.

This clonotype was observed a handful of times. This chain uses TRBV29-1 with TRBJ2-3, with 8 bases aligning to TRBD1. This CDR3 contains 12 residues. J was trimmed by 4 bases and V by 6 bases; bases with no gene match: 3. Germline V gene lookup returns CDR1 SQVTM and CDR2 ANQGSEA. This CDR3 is CSVRTGPDTQYF. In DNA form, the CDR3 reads TGCAGCGTGCGGACAGGGCCAGATACGCAGTATTTT.

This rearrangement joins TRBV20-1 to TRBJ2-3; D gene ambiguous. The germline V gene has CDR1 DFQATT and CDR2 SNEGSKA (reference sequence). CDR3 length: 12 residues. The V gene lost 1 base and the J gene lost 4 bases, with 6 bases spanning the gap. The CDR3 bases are TGCAGTGCTAGAGGAGACTCAGATACGCAGTATTTT. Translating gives CSARGDSDTQYF.

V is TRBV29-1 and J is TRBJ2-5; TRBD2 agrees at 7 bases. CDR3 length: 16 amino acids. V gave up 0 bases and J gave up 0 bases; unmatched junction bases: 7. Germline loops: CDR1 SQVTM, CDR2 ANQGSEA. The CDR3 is CSVEDGSGGYQETQYF. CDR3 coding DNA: TGCAGCGTTGAAGATGGATCGGGAGGTTACCAAGAGACCCAGTACTTC.

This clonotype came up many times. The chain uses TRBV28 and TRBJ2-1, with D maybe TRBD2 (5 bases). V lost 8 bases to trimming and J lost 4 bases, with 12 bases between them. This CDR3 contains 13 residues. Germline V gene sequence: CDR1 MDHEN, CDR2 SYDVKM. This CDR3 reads CASDGLAYNEQFF. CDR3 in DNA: TGTGCCAGCGACGGACTGGCTTACAATGAGCAGTTCTTC. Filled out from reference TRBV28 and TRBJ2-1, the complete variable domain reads DVKVTQSSRYLVKRTGEKVFLECVQDMDHENMFWYRQDPGLGLRLIYFSYDVKMKEKGDIPEGYSVSREKKERFSLILESASTNQTSMYLCASDGLAYNEQFFGPGTRLTVL.

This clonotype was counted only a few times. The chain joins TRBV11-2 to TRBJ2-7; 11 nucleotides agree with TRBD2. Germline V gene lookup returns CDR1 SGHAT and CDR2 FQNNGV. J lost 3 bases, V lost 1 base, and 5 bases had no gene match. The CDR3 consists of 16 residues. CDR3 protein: CASSLAPGLADYEQYF. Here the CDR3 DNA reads TGTGCCAGCAGCTTAGCCCCGGGACTAGCGGACTACGAGCAGTACTTC. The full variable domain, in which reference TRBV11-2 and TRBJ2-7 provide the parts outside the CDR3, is EAGVAQSPRYKIIEKRQSVAFWCNPISGHATLYWYQQILGQGPKLLIQFQNNGVVDDSQLPKDRFSAERLKGVDSTLKIQPAKLEDSAVYLCASSLAPGLADYEQYFGPGTRLTVT.